Sequencing of this T cell receptor (gamma chain) was carried out in a study of intestinal T cells in coeliac disease. Study-wide results and caveats: With TRG, 85% to 95% of biopsies (about 95% of the roughly 54) were classified correctly. An age-split analysis gave no significant classification. FFPE-derived DNA was relatively degraded, likely losing some TCR sequences.

Using 150 to 200 ng of biopsy DNA, TRG was amplified with LymphoTrack primers. TCRdb re-called the multiplex PCR reads with CATT. The sample lists around 380 gamma-chain clones, approximately 50% seen once, with roughly 40% in the top ten. This CDR3 is built from 25 residues. V lost 12 bases to trimming and J lost 3 bases; unmatched junction nucleotides: 46. Germline V gene sequence: CDR1 GITISATS, CDR2 ISYDGTV (reference sequence). The count of this clone is one. The antigen is undetermined. Genomic DNA came from ten 5-µm formalin-fixed paraffin-embedded scrolls per case. The TCR comes from a human donor who served as a control with a normal duodenal biopsy, not a healthy volunteer. The V and J genes are TRGV9 and TRGJP1. The sequenced sample was a duodenal biopsy. CDR3 residues: CALVPSWTPSQNPLPTIPTGWFKIF. In DNA, the CDR3 is TGTGCCCTTGTGCCTTCTTGGACCCCATCCCAGAACCCCCTCCCAACTATACCCACTGGTTGGTTCAAGATATTT.